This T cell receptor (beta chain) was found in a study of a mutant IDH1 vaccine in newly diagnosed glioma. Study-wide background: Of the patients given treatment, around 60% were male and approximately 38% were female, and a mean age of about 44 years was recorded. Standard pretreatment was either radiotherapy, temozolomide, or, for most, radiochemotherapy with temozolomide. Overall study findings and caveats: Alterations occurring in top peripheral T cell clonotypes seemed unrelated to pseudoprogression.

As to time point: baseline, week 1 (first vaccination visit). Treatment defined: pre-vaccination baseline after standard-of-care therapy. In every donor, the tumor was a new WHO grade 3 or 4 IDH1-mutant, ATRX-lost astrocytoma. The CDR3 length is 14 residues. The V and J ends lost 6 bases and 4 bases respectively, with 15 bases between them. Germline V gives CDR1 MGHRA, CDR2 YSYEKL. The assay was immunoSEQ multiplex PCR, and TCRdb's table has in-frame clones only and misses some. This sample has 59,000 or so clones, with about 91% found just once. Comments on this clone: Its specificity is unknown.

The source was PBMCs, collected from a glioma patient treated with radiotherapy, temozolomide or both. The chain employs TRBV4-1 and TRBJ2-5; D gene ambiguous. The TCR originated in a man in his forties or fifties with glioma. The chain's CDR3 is CASSLTRSGETQYF. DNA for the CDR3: TGCGCCAGCAGTCTCACAAGGTCCGGAGAGACCCAGTACTTC.